One and the same sample provided the 27 T cell receptor beta chains below, sequenced in a study of cytomegalovirus exposure and HLA in healthy donors. The PCR made use of 60 Vbeta and 13 Jbeta primers. Generated by immunoSEQ multiplex PCR, the TCRdb table keeps only in-frame clones and is missing some. This sample yields approximately 72,000 clones, of which roughly 78% are seen a single time; 1.5% to 2% belongs to the top ten. The sequencing input was PBMCs. These receptors all come from a man aged 18-30 years in good health and CMV-seronegative.

The rearrangement uses TRBV7-8 and TRBJ1-1; 7 positions agree with TRBD1. The CDR3 is 12 residues long. The trim removed 5 bases at V and 7 bases at J, leaving 4 bases unmatched. CDR1 is SGHVS and CDR2 is FQNEAQ in the germline V gene. The CDR3 DNA sequence: TGTGCCAGCAGCGGGGACAGCCTTGAAGCTTTCTTT. Translating it yields CASSGDSLEAFF.

This clone is a singleton in its sample. The J gene is TRBJ2-7, the V gene TRBV19; TRBD1 might be the D (6 bases). The ends were cut back, 5 bases at V and 2 bases at J, with 10 bases in the middle. This CDR3 region has 13 residues. Per germline, CDR1 LNHDA and CDR2 SQIVND (reference sequence). The CDR3 DNA reads as TGTGCCAGTAGTGGCACAGGGCCCTACGAGCAGTACTTC. It specifies CASSGTGPYEQYF. Filled out from reference TRBV19 and TRBJ2-7, the complete variable domain reads DGGITQSPKYLFRKEGQNVTLSCEQNLNHDAMYWYRQDPGQGLRLIYYSQIVNDFQKGDIAEGYSVSREKKESFPLTVTSAQKNPTAFYLCASSGTGPYEQYFGPGTRLTVT.

V gene TRBV9 combines with J gene TRBJ1-1, with D tentatively TRBD1 (5 bases). CDR3 length: 16 amino acids. The ends were cut back, 4 bases at V and 3 bases at J, with 19 bases in the middle. The V gene's germline CDR1 is SGDLS and CDR2 YYNGEE. CDR3 bases: TGTGCCAGCAGCCGTAATCAGGGCTTCACGGACACTGAAGCTTTCTTT. The encoded protein is CASSRNQGFTDTEAFF. Full variable domain (missing parts from reference TRBV9 and TRBJ1-1): DSGVTQTPKHLITATGQRVTLRCSPRSGDLSVYWYQQSLDQGLQFLIQYYNGEERAKGNILERFSAQQFPDLHSELNLSSLELGDSALYFCASSRNQGFTDTEAFFGQGTRLTVV.

This chain connects TRBV28 to TRBJ2-7; maybe TRBD2 (6 bases). This CDR3 has 12 residues. The germline gives CDR1 MDHEN, CDR2 SYDVKM. With 2 bases removed from V and 4 bases from J, the gap between germline ends came to 6 bases. Here the CDR3 reads CASSLGLYEQYF. DNA for the CDR3: TGTGCCAGCAGTTTAGGACTATACGAGCAGTACTTC.

The chain combines TRBV30 with TRBJ1-2, with TRBD1 as a possible D gene (5 bases). Deletions cut 0 bases from V and 6 bases from J, with 17 bases between. The germline gives CDR1 GTSNPN, CDR2 SVGIG (reference sequence). The CDR3 contains 15 residues. CDR3 coding DNA: TGTGCCTGGAGTGTTCTATTCGGGGGTGCCAATGGCTACACCTTC. Residues: CAWSVLFGGANGYTF.

This clone was observed a few times. The genes are TRBV28 and TRBJ2-6; maybe TRBD2 (5 bases). The CDR3 spans 15 residues. Trimming cost V 5 bases and J 0 bases, with 8 bases left between them. The germline V gene encodes CDR1 MDHEN and CDR2 SYDVKM. The CDR3 is CASSRGSSGANVLTF. For the CDR3, the DNA is TGTGCCAGCAGTCGGGGAAGCTCTGGGGCCAACGTCCTGACTTTC.

V gene TRBV18 combines with J gene TRBJ1-3, with 7 bases that match TRBD1. The CDR3 contains 16 residues. Germline V gives CDR1 KGHSH, CDR2 LQKENI. Trimming cost V 2 bases and J 0 bases; bases outside gene matches: 4. The CDR3 DNA follows: TGTGCCAGCTCACCAAGGGACAGCCGCTCTGGAAACACCATATATTTT. Residues: CASSPRDSRSGNTIYF. Full variable domain (rest looked up from reference TRBV18 and TRBJ1-3): NAGVMQNPRHLVRRRGQEARLRCSPMKGHSHVYWYRQLPEEGLKFMVYLQKENIIDESGMPKERFSAEFPKEGPSILRIQQVVRGDSAAYFCASSPRDSRSGNTIYFGEGSWLTVV.

The rearrangement joins TRBV4-1 to TRBJ1-6, with TRBD1 matching 9 bases. This CDR3 is 16 amino acids long. Germline V lookup: CDR1 MGHRA, CDR2 YSYEKL. The V segment lost 4 bases and the J segment 7 bases; nucleotides outside the gene matches: 8. CDR3 in amino acids: CASSPTPGQGNSPLHF. The CDR3 DNA is TGCGCCAGCAGCCCGACACCGGGACAGGGAAATTCACCCCTCCACTTT.

The gene calls are TRBV5-8 and TRBJ1-1; unclear D gene. Trimming removed 4 bases from V and 2 bases from J, with 6 bases in between. Germline V lookup: CDR1 SGHTS, CDR2 YDEGEE. The CDR3 length is 12 residues. CDR3 coding DNA: TGTGCCAGCAGCCCCAGAAACACTGAAGCTTTCTTT. It codes for CASSPRNTEAFF.

The chain recombines TRBV27 with TRBJ1-1; D is unresolved. The CDR3 length is 12 residues. In germline, CDR1 is MNHEY, CDR2 SMNVEV (reference sequence). Trimming left V 5 bases short and J 1 base short, with 5 bases between. The CDR3 DNA is TGTGCCAGCAGTCCCGGGAACACTGAAGCTTTCTTT. It codes for CASSPGNTEAFF.

The V and J genes are TRBV28 and TRBJ1-2; 7 positions match TRBD1. Germline V lookup: CDR1 MDHEN, CDR2 SYDVKM. The CDR3 length is 14 residues. V gave up 4 bases and J gave up 8 bases; unmatched junction bases: 10. The CDR3 sequence: CASSSDRPSGGYTF. The CDR3 DNA is TGTGCCAGCAGTTCGGACAGGCCGTCGGGGGGCTACACCTTC.

This clone was seen a few times. The CDR3 protein is CASSIELRNSGRQTYSNQPQHF. Here the CDR3 DNA reads TGTGCCAGTAGTATAGAGTTAAGGAATAGTGGAAGACAGACCTATAGCAATCAGCCCCAGCATTTT. The chain has TRBV19 and TRBJ1-5; a weak D match, TRBD1 (5 bases). Trimming shortened V by 0 bases and J by 0 bases, and 27 bases separated the two germline ends. Looked up from germline, CDR1 is LNHDA and CDR2 is SQIVND (reference sequence). The CDR3 consists of 22 residues.

This chain links TRBV28 with TRBJ2-6, with a possible D match to TRBD1 (6 bases). Trimming removed 8 bases from V and 0 bases from J, with 11 bases in between. CDR3 length: 15 residues. Germline assignment: CDR1 MDHEN and CDR2 SYDVKM. The CDR3: CASHRDNSGANVLTF. The CDR3 bases are TGTGCCAGCCACAGGGATAACTCTGGGGCCAACGTCCTGACTTTC.

This clone has a handful of counts. The CDR3 sequence is CASSLRPGTEAFF. In nucleotides, the CDR3 is TGTGCCAGCAGCTTGAGACCGGGAACTGAAGCTTTCTTT. V is TRBV5-6 and J is TRBJ1-1; D gene ambiguous. The CDR3 is 13 residues long. The germline gives CDR1 SGHDT, CDR2 YYEEEE. Trimming pared 1 base from V and 5 bases from J, leaving 9 bases between.

The rearrangement joins TRBV11-1 to TRBJ1-5, with no clear D. Germline CDR1 SGHAT, CDR2 FQDESV (reference sequence). The CDR3 loop spans 14 amino acids. Trimming cost V 5 bases and J 1 base, with 9 bases left between them. The CDR3 DNA reads as TGTGCCAGCAGCCACGACTCCAGCAATCAGCCCCAGCATTTT. Its protein is CASSHDSSNQPQHF.

In its sample, this clone was seen once. The chain recombines TRBV15 with TRBJ2-7; TRBD2 aligns across 10 bases. V gave up 3 bases and J gave up 2 bases; unmatched junction bases: 7. This CDR3 spans 16 amino acids. Germline lookup yields CDR1 LNHNV and CDR2 YYDKDF (reference sequence). The DNA for the CDR3 is TGTGCCACCAGCAGGGTGGGCCTAGCGGGAGCCTACGAGCAGTACTTC. Translated: CATSRVGLAGAYEQYF. Full variable domain (outside the CDR3, taken from reference TRBV15 and TRBJ2-7): DAMVIQNPRYQVTQFGKPVTLSCSQTLNHNVMYWYQQKSSQAPKLLFHYYDKDFNNEADTPDNFQSRRPNTSFCFLDIRSPGLGDTAMYLCATSRVGLAGAYEQYFGPGTRLTVT.

The rearrangement uses TRBV7-6 and TRBJ2-7; TRBD2 matches at 12 bases. Germline values: CDR1 SGHVS, CDR2 FNYEAQ. V shed 5 bases, J shed 7 bases, and the junction held 6 bases outside the gene matches. This CDR3 comprises 14 residues. The CDR3 is CASSPGLAGTEQYF. CDR3 nucleotides: TGTGCCAGCAGCCCCGGACTAGCGGGAACGGAGCAGTACTTC.

There are a few counts of this clone. This chain uses TRBV6-4 with TRBJ2-3, with TRBD2 matching 10 bases. Germline-derived CDR1 and CDR2 are MRHNA and SNTAGT. The CDR3 loop spans 15 amino acids. V gave up 3 bases and J gave up 4 bases; unmatched junction bases: 4. CDR3 residues: CASSEAGGPSDTQYF. The CDR3 DNA reads as TGTGCCAGCAGTGAAGCGGGAGGGCCGTCAGATACGCAGTATTTT.

V gene TRBV7-9 combines with J gene TRBJ2-1; no reliable D call. CDR1 is SEHNR and CDR2 is FQNEAQ in the germline V gene (reference sequence). Trimming removed 7 bases from V and 6 bases from J, with 10 bases in between. The CDR3 runs 12 residues. The CDR3 region is CASIRRGNEQFF. CDR3 sequence (DNA): TGTGCCAGCATTCGAAGAGGCAATGAGCAGTTCTTC.

This rearrangement joins TRBV25-1 to TRBJ2-7; D ambiguous. Germline-derived CDR1 and CDR2 are MGHDK and SYGVNS. The CDR3 has 14 residues. The V end was cut by 3 bases, the J end by 0 bases, with 9 bases between. CDR3 amino acids: CASSDASSSYEQYF. CDR3 nucleotide sequence: TGTGCCAGCAGTGATGCATCCAGCTCCTACGAGCAGTACTTC.

With respect to this clone: Sequence at one end of the junction differs from germline and may be a read error. V and J are TRBV7-7 and TRBJ2-3, with 11 positions matching TRBD1. Germline V gene lookup returns CDR1 SSHAT and CDR2 FNYEAQ (reference sequence). The CDR3 spans 15 residues. In DNA form, the CDR3 reads TGTGCTAGCAGCCCGGACAGGGGGCTTTCAGATACGCAGTATTTT. Translated: CASSPDRGLSDTQYF.

As for this clone: Germline and junction disagree at one end, which may indicate a read error. This same CDR3 is encoded by further DNA sequences in the sample. The chain is built from TRBV10-3 and TRBJ1-6; 7 bases are shared with TRBD1. Germline CDR1 reads ENHRY; CDR2 reads SYGVKD. The CDR3 totals 14 residues. The CDR3 DNA follows: TGTGCCATCACAGGGGGACGGGAAAATTCCCCCCTCCACTTT. Translating it yields CAITGGRENSPLHF.

This chain uses TRBV7-3 with TRBJ1-1; no firm D call. The length of the CDR3 is 14 residues. Looked up from germline, CDR1 is SGHTA and CDR2 is FQGTGA. The germline V and J ends were trimmed by 3 bases and 0 bases, with 8 bases remaining between them. CDR3 bases: TGTGCCAGCAGCTTTACGGGGTTGAACACTGAAGCTTTCTTT. It translates to CASSFTGLNTEAFF.

The chain's CDR3 is CASSLVAAMDGYTF. The DNA for the CDR3 is TGTGCCAGCAGCTTAGTCGCGGCCATGGATGGCTACACCTTC. The chain combines TRBV7-2 with TRBJ1-2; D remains unclear. Germline CDR1 is SGHTA and CDR2 is FQGNSA. CDR3 size: 14 residues. V shed 1 base and J shed 6 bases, with 12 bases lying between them.

V gene TRBV28 combines with J gene TRBJ2-7, with a tentative D call TRBD2 (7 bases). The CDR3 runs 15 residues. Trimming removed 8 bases at V and 4 bases at J, with 21 bases between. CDR1 and CDR2 (germline): MDHEN, SYDVKM. The CDR3 spells CASGLVSGGSYEQYF. DNA of the CDR3: TGTGCCAGCGGCTTGGTGTCGGGGGGCTCTTACGAGCAGTACTTC.

V gene TRBV7-9 combines with J gene TRBJ2-1; no clear D gene. The ends were cut back, 3 bases at V and 6 bases at J, with 9 bases in the middle. Germline CDR1 is SEHNR and CDR2 is FQNEAQ (reference sequence). The CDR3 is made up of 13 amino acids. The CDR3 region has the DNA TGTGCCAGCAGCTTTTCTTTCGGCAATGAGCAGTTCTTC. Translated: CASSFSFGNEQFF.

This clone was observed a single time. The J gene is TRBJ2-2, the V gene TRBV4-2, with TRBD2 identical over 11 bases. V dropped 2 bases and J dropped 2; count of bases not matched to a gene: 4. This CDR3 contains 17 residues. Germline V lookup: CDR1 LGHNA, CDR2 YNFKEQ. CDR3 sequence: CASSQPTSGINTGELFF. CDR3 nucleotide sequence: TGTGCCAGCAGCCAACCGACTAGCGGGATCAACACCGGGGAGCTGTTTTTT.